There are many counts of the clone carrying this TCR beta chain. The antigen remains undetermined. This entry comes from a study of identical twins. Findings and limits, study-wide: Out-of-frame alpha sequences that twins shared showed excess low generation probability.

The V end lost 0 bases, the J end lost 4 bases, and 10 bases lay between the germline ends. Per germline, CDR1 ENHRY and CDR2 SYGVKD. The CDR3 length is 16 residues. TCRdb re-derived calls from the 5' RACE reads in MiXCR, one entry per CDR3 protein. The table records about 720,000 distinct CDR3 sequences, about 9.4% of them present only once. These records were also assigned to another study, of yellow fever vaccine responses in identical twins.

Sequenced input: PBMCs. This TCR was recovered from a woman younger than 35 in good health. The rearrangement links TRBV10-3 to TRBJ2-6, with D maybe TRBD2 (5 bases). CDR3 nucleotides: TGTGCCATCAGTGAGTCAGAGGGATCCGGGGCCAACGTCCTGACTTTC. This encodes CAISESEGSGANVLTF.